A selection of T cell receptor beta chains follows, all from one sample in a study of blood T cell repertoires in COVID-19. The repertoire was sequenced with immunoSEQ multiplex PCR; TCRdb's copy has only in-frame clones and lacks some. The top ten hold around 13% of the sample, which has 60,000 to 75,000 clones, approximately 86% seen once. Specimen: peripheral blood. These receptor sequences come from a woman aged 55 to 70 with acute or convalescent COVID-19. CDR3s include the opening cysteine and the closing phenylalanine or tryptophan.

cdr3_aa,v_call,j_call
CASSSVGGSYEQYF,TRBV7-9,TRBJ2-7
CASSEAGVDYGYTF,TRBV16,TRBJ1-2
CASSPGPQGKPQHF,TRBV4-1,TRBJ1-5
CASSTDSTTEAFF,TRBV12-3/TRBV12-4,TRBJ1-1
CASSPDWHGYTF,TRBV12-3/TRBV12-4,TRBJ1-2
CASSRDRGHEQYF,TRBV11-1,TRBJ2-7
CASSLISGQADNEQFF,TRBV11-2,TRBJ2-1
CASSYPGQGDEQYF,TRBV6-6,TRBJ2-7
CASGLVLNDRGSPLHF,TRBV12-5,TRBJ1-6
CASSQDPGNQGYTF,TRBV4-1,TRBJ1-2
CAISDSIGGTQYF,TRBV10-3,TRBJ2-5
CASSSDRARVFGYTF,TRBV27,TRBJ1-2
CASSLIRTAEETQYF,TRBV18,TRBJ2-5
CASSHLRGNGNTIYF,TRBV19,TRBJ1-3
CASRVGVEEHEQFF,TRBV2,TRBJ2-1
CASSYSGGTATGELFF,TRBV6-6,TRBJ2-2
CAWRQGAGNTIYF,TRBV30,TRBJ1-3
CASSLRQGDGYTF,TRBV5-8,TRBJ1-2
CASSPVNRDEQYF,TRBV12-3/TRBV12-4,TRBJ2-7
CASSQASDRDAEAFF,TRBV4-1,TRBJ1-1
CASSGTGFGEQFF,TRBV6-4,TRBJ2-1
CASRSGTATDTQYF,TRBV6-5,TRBJ2-3
CASSTRQGAEKLFF,TRBV4-2,TRBJ1-4
CASKSGTGVNEQYF,TRBV2,TRBJ2-7
CASSYLPGQTINEQFF,TRBV6-5,TRBJ2-1
CAIKGDGGASGELFF,TRBV10-3,TRBJ2-2
CASSQWAAPYNEQFF,TRBV12-5,TRBJ2-1
CASSPPASGRYTIYF,TRBV28,TRBJ1-3
CASSLTPLQVPTNEKLFF,TRBV7-7,TRBJ1-4
CASSQFEGAYEQYF,TRBV3-1/TRBV3-2,TRBJ2-7
CASSSPDRGHRTGELFF,TRBV11-2,TRBJ2-2
CASSLVVAGGTDTQYF,TRBV7-9,TRBJ2-3
CASSQGGASINEQFF,TRBV4-1,TRBJ2-1
CASSLQDIYNEQFF,TRBV6-5,TRBJ2-1
CASSSTGTGVATQYF,TRBV5-1,TRBJ2-5
CASSLAGQGAGELFF,TRBV5-6,TRBJ2-2
CASSLAGTGYQETQYF,TRBV5-4,TRBJ2-5
CASSPPGGPEAFF,TRBV3-1/TRBV3-2,TRBJ1-1
CASSESGQAYEQYF,TRBV6-1,TRBJ2-7
CASSAGRAYEQYF,TRBV5-4,TRBJ2-7
CASSPERGRTDTQYF,TRBV7-2,TRBJ2-3
CASKLESPEKLFF,TRBV6-4,TRBJ1-4
CSASSGDTEAFF,TRBV20-1,TRBJ1-1
CASSVQASGTGEKLFF,TRBV11-2,TRBJ1-4
CASSLGQGAQISYEQYF,TRBV7-8,TRBJ2-7
CASSLLVSGGDNEQFF,TRBV5-1,TRBJ2-1
CASSPPRFGEQFF,TRBV9,TRBJ2-1
CASSLFLAGDPGPQHF,TRBV5-6,TRBJ1-5
CASSGGQGVYNEQFF,TRBV5-1,TRBJ2-1
CASTDSGALNTGELFF,TRBV10-1,TRBJ2-2
CASSNRDRGRELFF,TRBV19,TRBJ2-2
CASSRGLADFTGELFF,TRBV7-6,TRBJ2-2